This T cell receptor (beta chain) came from a study of tissue T cells after allogeneic stem cell transplantation (dated by TCRdb to 2021 to 2024). Notes on the research overall: The study profiled TCR beta repertoires across many tissues from research autopsies of patients with and without GVHD, plus mouse models of GVHD. On the human side, the study was prospective and observational, with no blinding or randomization. Study-level results and caveats: The patient cohort was small and varied clinically, and sampling depth was recognized as a limitation. Within patients, how anatomically similar tissues were was a major factor shaping TCR repertoire composition, regardless of disease or transplant status. Which tissue TCRs were alloreactive or antigen-specific was not determined in the study, and some of the clones might have been host cells that persisted. Few T cell clones were found to be shared across patients, but shared repertoire signatures across patients were revealed in a tissue-specific fashion by motif-based clustering. In both patients and mice, T cells from blood and spleen covered only a limited part of the TCR repertoire found in tissues.

The meaning of the sample's time point label: mouse harvest day 7 after allogeneic transplant. Mouse grafts consisting of 10^7 T-cell-depleted bone marrow cells combined with 10^6 splenic CD5+ T cells were administered by tail vein injection. GVHD in mice was modeled with a major MHC-mismatch B6 (H2b) into BALB/c (H2d) model, and tissues were profiled at day 7 or 14. Mouse tissues and retro-orbital blood were harvested on day 7 or 14 post-transplant using separate sterile tools per animal; livers were flushed beforehand. Before genomic DNA isolation with the DNeasy Blood & Tissue Kit, mouse tissues were minced using razor blades in buffered saline. The CDR3, cysteine through phenylalanine, is 14 amino acids long. The DNA shown is the part of the CDR3 that was read: 39 bases, in frame from base 1. CDR1 and CDR2 are read off the germline V gene as NSHNY and SYGAGN. Trimming costs V 2 bases and J 2 bases, and their ends lie 9 bases apart.

Remarks on this clone: No cognate antigen has been identified for it. The species here is mouse, which means the gene names and germline sequences are mouse ones. The CDR3 end falls 1 residue outside the read, so it is completed with the germline J gene.

The protocol used for the library was the immunoSEQ multiplex PCR assay. TCRbeta CDR3 sequencing was done by Adaptive Biotechnologies at survey depth, reporting CDR3 sequences, V/J genes, productive frequency and template counts. Amplification of TCR beta CDR3 regions started from genomic DNA instead of RNA. The paper's processing steps were these. Jensen-Shannon divergence was used to quantify pairwise repertoire overlap between tissues, with a value of 1 indicating complete divergence and a value of 0 indicating identical repertoires. Based on pairwise JSD values, tissues were grouped by single-linkage agglomerative hierarchical clustering, and the results were shown as dendrograms. All patient samples were analyzed with GLIPH2 using simulation_depth 1000, kmer_min_depth 3 and cdr3_length_cutoff 8, and only groups containing more than two unique CDR3s were kept. A standardized tissue-overlap score was generated by extrapolating Jaccard GLIPH-group overlap across patients to a standard repertoire size of 1000 clones. Linear mixed-effect models, with tissue as a fixed effect and individual as a random effect, were used to test how diversity related to clinical or experimental variables. Not all clones reach the TCRdb copy of this immuneACCESS table, which keeps in-frame sequences only. Checked studies attribute under half of the gap to unresolved V genes and leave the rest unexplained. The DNA gave D and trimming, while V, J and clone size come from that table. Recorded for this sample are several thousand clones; under 60% of them occurred a single time. 10% of the sample comes from the top ten.

The sample taken for sequencing was gut tissue. The chain uses TRBV13-1 and TRBJ2-4; the D segment might be TRBD1 or TRBD2, since each matches 5 bases. This receptor was taken from a female BALB/c mouse given C57BL/6 T cells with graft-versus-host disease after an allogeneic hematopoietic cell transplant. The sequenced CDR3 bases are TGTGCCAGCAGTGAGGGACCCCCTCAAAACACCTTGTAC. Translated, this is CASSEGPPQNTLY. The entire CDR3 protein is CASSEGPPQNTLYF.